This entry lists 3 T cell receptor beta chains sequenced from one sample in a study of cytomegalovirus exposure and HLA in healthy donors. Libraries were prepared by immunoSEQ multiplex PCR; TCRdb keeps only in-frame clonotypes and omits some of them. The sample shows about 160,000 clones, roughly nine tenths of them seen only once. Sample: PBMCs. The receptors stem from a woman between 25 and 40 years old in good health and CMV-seronegative.

The rearrangement links TRBV6-1 to TRBJ1-3; D perhaps matches TRBD1 (6 bases). Germline V CDR1 and CDR2: MNHNS, SASEGT. V was pared by 6 bases and J by 0 bases, with 6 bases between. This CDR3 region has 13 residues. The CDR3 sequence is CASRDSSGNTIYF. CDR3 nucleotides: TGTGCCAGCAGGGACAGCTCTGGAAACACCATATATTTT.

The rearrangement uses TRBV6-1 and TRBJ2-1; 9 bases map to TRBD1. This CDR3 is built from 13 residues. The junction had 7 bases not matched to a gene; V was cut back by 6 bases and J by 10 bases. Germline V gene sequence: CDR1 MNHNS, CDR2 SASEGT. Here the CDR3 reads CASREGQGYEQFF. The CDR3 DNA is TGTGCCAGCAGAGAGGGACAGGGTTACGAGCAGTTCTTC.

This rearrangement joins TRBV4-3 to TRBJ2-1; D might be TRBD2 (5 bases). Germline lookup yields CDR1 LGHNA and CDR2 YSLEER. The V end lost 3 bases, the J end lost 6 bases, and 6 bases lay between the germline ends. CDR3 size: 12 residues. For the CDR3, the DNA is TGCGCCAGCAGCCACACTAGCAATGAGCAGTTCTTC. It specifies CASSHTSNEQFF.